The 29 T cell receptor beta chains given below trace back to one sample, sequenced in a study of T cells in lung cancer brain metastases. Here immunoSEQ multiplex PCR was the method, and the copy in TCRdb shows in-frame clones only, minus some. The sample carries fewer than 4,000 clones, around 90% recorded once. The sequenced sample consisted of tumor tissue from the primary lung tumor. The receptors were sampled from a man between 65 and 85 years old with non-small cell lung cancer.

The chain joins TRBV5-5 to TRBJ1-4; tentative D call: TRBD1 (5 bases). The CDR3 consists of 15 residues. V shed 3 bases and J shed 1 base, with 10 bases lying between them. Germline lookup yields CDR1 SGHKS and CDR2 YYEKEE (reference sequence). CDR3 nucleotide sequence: TGTGCCAGCAGCTGGGTCGGACAAACTAATGAAAAACTGTTTTTT. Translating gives CASSWVGQTNEKLFF.

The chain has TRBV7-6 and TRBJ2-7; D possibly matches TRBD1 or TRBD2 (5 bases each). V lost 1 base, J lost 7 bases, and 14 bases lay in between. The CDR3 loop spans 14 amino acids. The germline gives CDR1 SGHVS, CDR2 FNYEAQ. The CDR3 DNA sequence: TGTGCCAGCAGCTTAGGGGACGGTGGCTATGAGCAGTACTTC. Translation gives CASSLGDGGYEQYF.

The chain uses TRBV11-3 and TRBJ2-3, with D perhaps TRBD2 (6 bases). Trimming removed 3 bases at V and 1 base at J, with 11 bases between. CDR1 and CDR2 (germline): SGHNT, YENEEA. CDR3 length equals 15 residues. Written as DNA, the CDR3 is TGTGCCAGCAGCTTGTACGGGAGTGGCACAGATACGCAGTATTTT. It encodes CASSLYGSGTDTQYF. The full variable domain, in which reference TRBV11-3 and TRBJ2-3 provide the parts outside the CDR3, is EAGVVQSPRYKIIEKKQPVAFWCNPISGHNTLYWYLQNLGQGPELLIRYENEEAVDDSQLPKDRFSAERLKGVDSTLKIQPAELGDSAVYLCASSLYGSGTDTQYFGPGTRLTVL.

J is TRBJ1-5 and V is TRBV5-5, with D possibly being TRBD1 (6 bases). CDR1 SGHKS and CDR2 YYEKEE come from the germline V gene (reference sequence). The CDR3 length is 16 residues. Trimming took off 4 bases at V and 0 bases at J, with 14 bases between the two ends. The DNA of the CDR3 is TGTGCCAGCAGCCCGCAACAGGGACATAGCAATCAGCCCCAGCATTTT. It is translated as CASSPQQGHSNQPQHF.

CDR3 in amino acids: CASSEETGPYQPQHF. DNA for the CDR3: TGTGCCAGCAGTGAAGAGACGGGGCCGTACCAGCCCCAGCATTTT. The V and J genes are TRBV2 and TRBJ1-5, with D possibly being TRBD1 (5 bases). CDR1 SNHLY and CDR2 FYNNEI come from the germline V gene. Between the trimmed V and J ends, which lost 1 base and 7 bases, there was a span of 14 bases. The CDR3 spans 15 residues.

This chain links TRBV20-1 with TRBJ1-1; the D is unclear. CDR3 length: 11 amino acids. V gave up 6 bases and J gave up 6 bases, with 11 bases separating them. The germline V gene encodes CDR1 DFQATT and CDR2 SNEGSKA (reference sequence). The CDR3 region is CSARAVPEAFF. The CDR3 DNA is TGCAGTGCCCGAGCCGTGCCTGAAGCTTTCTTT.

CDR3 in DNA: TGTGCCAGCAGCCAAGCTGGGGACGTCAATGAAAAACTGTTTTTT. It encodes CASSQAGDVNEKLFF. The chain recombines TRBV4-2 with TRBJ1-4, with a tentative D call TRBD1 (5 bases). In germline, CDR1 is LGHNA, CDR2 YNFKEQ. The CDR3 runs to 15 residues. V was pared by 1 base and J by 5 bases, with 11 bases between.

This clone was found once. The CDR3 spells CASSYSIGPYEQYF. CDR3 DNA sequence: TGTGCCAGCAGTTACTCGATAGGACCCTACGAGCAGTACTTC. V is TRBV6-5 and J is TRBJ2-7, with D hard to call. The V gene's germline CDR1 is MNHEY and CDR2 SVGAGI. This CDR3 has 14 residues. V dropped 0 bases and J dropped 2 bases, with 8 bases sitting between them.

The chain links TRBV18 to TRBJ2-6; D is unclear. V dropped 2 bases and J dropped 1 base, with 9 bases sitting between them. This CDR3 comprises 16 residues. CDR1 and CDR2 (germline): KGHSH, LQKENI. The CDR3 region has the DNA TGTGCCAGCTCACCAACGACGGCGTCTGGGGCCAACGTCCTGACTTTC. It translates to CASSPTTASGANVLTF. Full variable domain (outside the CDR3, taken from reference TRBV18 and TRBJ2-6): NAGVMQNPRHLVRRRGQEARLRCSPMKGHSHVYWYRQLPEEGLKFMVYLQKENIIDESGMPKERFSAEFPKEGPSILRIQQVVRGDSAAYFCASSPTTASGANVLTFGAGSRLTVL.

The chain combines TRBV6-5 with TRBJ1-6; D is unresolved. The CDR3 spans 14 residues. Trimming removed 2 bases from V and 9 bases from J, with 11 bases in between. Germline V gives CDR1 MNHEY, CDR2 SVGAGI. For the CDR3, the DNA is TGTGCCAGCAGTTACGGGGATCTGGGTTCACCCCTCCACTTT. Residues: CASSYGDLGSPLHF.

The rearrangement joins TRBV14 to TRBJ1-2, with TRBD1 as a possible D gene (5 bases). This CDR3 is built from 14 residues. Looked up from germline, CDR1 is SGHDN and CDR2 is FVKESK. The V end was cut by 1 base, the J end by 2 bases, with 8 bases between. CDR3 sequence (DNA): TGTGCCAGCAGCCAAGCGACAGTCAACTATGGCTACACCTTC. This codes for CASSQATVNYGYTF.

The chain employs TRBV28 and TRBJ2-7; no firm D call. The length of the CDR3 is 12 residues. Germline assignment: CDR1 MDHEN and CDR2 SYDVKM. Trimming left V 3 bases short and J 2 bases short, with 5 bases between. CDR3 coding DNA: TGTGCCAGCAGTTTTGGAACCTACGAGCAGTACTTC. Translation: CASSFGTYEQYF.

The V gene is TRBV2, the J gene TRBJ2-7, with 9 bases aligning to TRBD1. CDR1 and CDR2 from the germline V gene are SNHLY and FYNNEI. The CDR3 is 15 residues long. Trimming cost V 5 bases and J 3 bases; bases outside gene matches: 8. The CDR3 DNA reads TGTGCCAGCAGTAGGGACAGGGCGGACAACTACGAGCAGTACTTC. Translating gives CASSRDRADNYEQYF.

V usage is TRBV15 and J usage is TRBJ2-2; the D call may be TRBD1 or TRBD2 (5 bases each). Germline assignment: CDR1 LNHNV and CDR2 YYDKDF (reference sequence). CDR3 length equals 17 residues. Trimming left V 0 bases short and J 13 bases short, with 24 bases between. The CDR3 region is CATSRDKRRERSGRLFF. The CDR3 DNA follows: TGTGCCACCAGCAGAGATAAAAGACGGGAACGGTCGGGGCGGCTGTTTTTT. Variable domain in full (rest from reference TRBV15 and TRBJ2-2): DAMVIQNPRYQVTQFGKPVTLSCSQTLNHNVMYWYQQKSSQAPKLLFHYYDKDFNNEADTPDNFQSRRPNTSFCFLDIRSPGLGDTAMYLCATSRDKRRERSGRLFFGEGSRLTVL.

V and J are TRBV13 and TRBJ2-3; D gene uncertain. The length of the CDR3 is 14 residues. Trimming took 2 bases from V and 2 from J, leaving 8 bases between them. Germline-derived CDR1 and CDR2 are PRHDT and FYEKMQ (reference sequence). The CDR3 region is CASSLLPDTDTQYF. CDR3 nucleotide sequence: TGTGCCAGCAGCTTATTGCCAGACACAGATACGCAGTATTTT. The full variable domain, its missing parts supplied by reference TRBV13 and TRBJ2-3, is AAGVIQSPRHLIKEKRETATLKCYPIPRHDTVYWYQQGPGQDPQFLISFYEKMQSDKGSIPDRFSAQQFSDYHSELNMSSLELGDSALYFCASSLLPDTDTQYFGPGTRLTVL.

The CDR3 sequence is CASDGLLSYEQYF. CDR3 in DNA: TGTGCCAGCGATGGCCTACTTTCCTACGAGCAGTACTTC. The J gene is TRBJ2-7, the V gene TRBV28; D call uncertain. V lost 8 bases and J lost 1, with 12 bases in between. Germline CDR1 is MDHEN and CDR2 is SYDVKM. The CDR3 runs 13 residues.

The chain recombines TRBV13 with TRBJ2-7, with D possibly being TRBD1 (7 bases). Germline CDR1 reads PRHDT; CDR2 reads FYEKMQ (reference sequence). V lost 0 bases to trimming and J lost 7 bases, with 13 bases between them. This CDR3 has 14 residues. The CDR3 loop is CASSLGGGTVEQYF. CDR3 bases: TGTGCCAGCAGCTTAGGTGGCGGGACAGTTGAGCAGTACTTC.

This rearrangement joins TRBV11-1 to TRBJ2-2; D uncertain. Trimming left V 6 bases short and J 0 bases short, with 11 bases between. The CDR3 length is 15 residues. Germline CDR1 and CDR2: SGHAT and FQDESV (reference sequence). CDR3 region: CASRLARSNTGELFF. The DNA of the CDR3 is TGTGCCAGCAGACTGGCTCGGTCGAACACCGGGGAGCTGTTTTTT.

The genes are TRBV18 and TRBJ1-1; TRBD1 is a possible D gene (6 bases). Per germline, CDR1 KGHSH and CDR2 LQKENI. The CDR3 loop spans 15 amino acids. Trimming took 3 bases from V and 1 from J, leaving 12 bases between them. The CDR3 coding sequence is TGTGCCAGCTCACCTTCAGGAGGGGGGAACACTGAAGCTTTCTTT. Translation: CASSPSGGGNTEAFF. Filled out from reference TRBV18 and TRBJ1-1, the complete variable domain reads NAGVMQNPRHLVRRRGQEARLRCSPMKGHSHVYWYRQLPEEGLKFMVYLQKENIIDESGMPKERFSAEFPKEGPSILRIQQVVRGDSAAYFCASSPSGGGNTEAFFGQGTRLTVV.

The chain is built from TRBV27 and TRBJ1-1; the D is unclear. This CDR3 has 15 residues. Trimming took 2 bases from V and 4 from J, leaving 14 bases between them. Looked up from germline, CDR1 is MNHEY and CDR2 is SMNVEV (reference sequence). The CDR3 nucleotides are TGTGCCAGCAGTTTAGGGTACGGGGTGAGCACTGAAGCTTTCTTT. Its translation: CASSLGYGVSTEAFF.

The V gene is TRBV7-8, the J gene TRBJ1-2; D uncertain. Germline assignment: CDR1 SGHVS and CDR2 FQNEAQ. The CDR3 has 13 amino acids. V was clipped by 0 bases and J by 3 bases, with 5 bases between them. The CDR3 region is CASSLAADYGYTF. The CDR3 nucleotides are TGTGCCAGCAGCTTAGCGGCGGACTATGGCTACACCTTC.

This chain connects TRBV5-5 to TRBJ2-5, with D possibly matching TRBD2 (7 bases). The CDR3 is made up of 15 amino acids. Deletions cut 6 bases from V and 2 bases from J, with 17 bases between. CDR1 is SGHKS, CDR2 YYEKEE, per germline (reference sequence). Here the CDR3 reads CASIVGGGNQETQYF. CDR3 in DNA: TGTGCCAGCATCGTGGGAGGGGGAAATCAAGAGACCCAGTACTTC.

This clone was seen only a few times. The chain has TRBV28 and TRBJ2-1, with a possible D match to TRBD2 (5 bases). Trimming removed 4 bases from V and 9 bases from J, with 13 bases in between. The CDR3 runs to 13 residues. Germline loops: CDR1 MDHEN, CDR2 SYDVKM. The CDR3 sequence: CASSWKSEGEQFF. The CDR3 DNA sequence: TGTGCCAGCAGTTGGAAGTCCGAGGGTGAGCAGTTCTTC.

The CDR3 reads CARSFCVLVYNEQFF. The CDR3 coding sequence is TGTGCCAGAAGCTTCTGTGTTCTTGTATACAATGAGCAGTTCTTC. This chain uses TRBV5-3 with TRBJ2-1; D call uncertain. TRBV5-3 is an ORF for which the function is uncertain. The V and J ends lost 2 bases and 4 bases respectively, with 13 bases between them. This CDR3 is 15 amino acids long.

CDR3 DNA sequence: TGTGCCAGCTCACCAAAAACCACCCAAAACCCCACAGATACGCAGTATTTT. Its translation is CASSPKTTQNPTDTQYF. The chain uses TRBV18 and TRBJ2-3, with D uncertain. Trimming took off 2 bases at V and 2 bases at J, with 17 bases between the two ends. Germline CDR1 is KGHSH and CDR2 is LQKENI. The CDR3 has 17 residues.

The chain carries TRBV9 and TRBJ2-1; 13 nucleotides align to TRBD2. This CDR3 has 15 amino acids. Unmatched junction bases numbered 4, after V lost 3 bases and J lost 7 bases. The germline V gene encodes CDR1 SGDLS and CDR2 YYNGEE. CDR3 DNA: TGTGCCAGCAGCGCTAGACTAGCGGGGGGAAATGAGCAGTTCTTC. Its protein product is CASSARLAGGNEQFF.

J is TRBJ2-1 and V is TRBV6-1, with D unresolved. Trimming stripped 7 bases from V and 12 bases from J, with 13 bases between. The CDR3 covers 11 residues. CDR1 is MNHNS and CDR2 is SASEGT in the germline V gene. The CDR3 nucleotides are TGTGCCAGCACTGGAAAAACCTGGCAGTTCTTC. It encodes CASTGKTWQFF.

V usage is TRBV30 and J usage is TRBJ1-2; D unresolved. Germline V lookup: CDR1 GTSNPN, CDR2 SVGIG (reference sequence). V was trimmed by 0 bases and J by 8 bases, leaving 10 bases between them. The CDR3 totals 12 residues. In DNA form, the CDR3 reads TGTGCCTGGAGTGTACGACCGCCCGGCTACACCTTC. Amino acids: CAWSVRPPGYTF.

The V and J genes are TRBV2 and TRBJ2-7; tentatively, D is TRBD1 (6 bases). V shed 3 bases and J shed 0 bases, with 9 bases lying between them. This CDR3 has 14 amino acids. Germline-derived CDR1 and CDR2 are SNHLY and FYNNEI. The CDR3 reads CASSDRQDSYEQYF. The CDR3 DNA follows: TGTGCCAGCAGTGACCGACAGGACTCCTACGAGCAGTACTTC.